The 22 T cell receptor beta chains presented below share a single source sample, sequenced in a study of tumor-infiltrating lymphocytes in primary liver carcinoma. Both RNA and DNA were isolated together from around 20-30 mg of bulk tissue that had not been sorted. Researchers generated TCR beta cDNA from approximately 520 ng of total RNA, relying on a constant-region primer. Sequencing libraries for TCR beta derived from three nested multiplex PCR rounds that used slightly modified ARM-PCR. Each of the first two PCR rounds ran roughly 9 cycles with TRBV1-TRBV30 forward and C-beta reverse primers. TCRdb ran MiXCR on the multiplex PCR reads and lists one entry per CDR3 protein. The table has more than 30,000 distinct CDR3 sequences, 75% seen once. Sequencing was performed on tumor-adjacent normal liver tissue. The receptors were gathered from a man aged 40-55 years with primary liver carcinoma and hepatitis B virus infection.

A word on this clonotype: The final CDR3 position lacks the conserved phenylalanine or tryptophan, pointing to a likely read error. This CDR3 is CASSLACGSYNEQFS. The CDR3 DNA follows: TGTGCCAGCAGTTTAGCGTGCGGGAGCTACAATGAGCAGTTCTCC. This rearrangement joins TRBV12-3 or TRBV12-4 to TRBJ2-1; the match to TRBD2 covers 7 bases. The V and J ends lost 0 bases and 3 bases, in that order; junction bases with no gene match: 2. The CDR3 length is 15 residues.

The rearrangement joins TRBV11-3 to TRBJ1-1; 9 bases match TRBD1. In germline, CDR1 is SGHNT, CDR2 YENEEA. V lost 5 bases to trimming and J lost 6 bases; unmatched junction nucleotides: 4. The CDR3 loop spans 13 amino acids. Here the CDR3 reads CASSTRQGAEAFF. CDR3 nucleotides: TGTGCCAGCAGCACTCGACAGGGGGCTGAAGCTTTCTTT.

The chain carries TRBV29-1 and TRBJ2-5; D gene uncertain. The CDR3 is made up of 13 amino acids. Germline assignment: CDR1 SQVTM and CDR2 ANQGSEA. The CDR3 loop reads CSVQADRPETQYF. The DNA for the CDR3 is TGCAGTGTTCAGGCAGATCGCCCAGAGACCCAGTACTTC. The variable domain in full, with the rest retrieved from reference TRBV29-1 and TRBJ2-5, is SAVISQKPSRDICQRGTSLTIQCQVDSQVTMMFWYRQQPGQSLTLIATANQGSEATYESGFVIDKFPISRPNLTFSTLTVSNMSPEDSSIYLCSVQADRPETQYFGPGTRLLVL.

About this clonotype: Relative to the germline gene, one junction end is altered; a read error may explain this. The CDR3 region is CASSPYRQPQQF. Here the CDR3 DNA reads TGTGCCAGCAGTCCTTATCGACAGCCCCAACAATTT. V usage is TRBV28 and J usage is TRBJ1-5, with D perhaps matching TRBD1 (5 bases). The CDR3 has 12 residues. In germline, CDR1 is MDHEN, CDR2 SYDVKM.

This clonotype was recorded many times. CDR3 coding DNA: TGCGCCAGCAGCCAAGATCCAACAGACACAGATACGCAGTATTTT. Protein sequence: CASSQDPTDTDTQYF. This chain joins TRBV4-1 and TRBJ2-3; no clear D gene. CDR1 and CDR2 (germline): MGHRA, YSYEKL. Trimming stripped 0 bases from V and 2 bases from J, with 9 bases between. This CDR3 region has 15 residues.

To note about this clonotype: One end of the junction varies from germline; a read error may be responsible. The V gene is TRBV10-2, the J gene TRBJ1-1; D ambiguous. The CDR3 length is 13 residues. Germline CDR1 and CDR2: WSHSY and SAAADI. The CDR3 reads CASSEVESTEAFF. The CDR3 DNA follows: TGCGCCAGCAGTGAAGTAGAGAGCACTGAAGCTTTCTTC.

By sample share, this clonotype is medium-sized. The chain recombines TRBV4-3 with TRBJ2-7, with TRBD1 matching 9 bases. Losses at the gene ends were 0 bases for V and 4 bases for J; bases not matched to a gene: 10. Germline CDR1 and CDR2: LGHNA and YSLEER. CDR3 length: 17 amino acids. CDR3 nucleotide sequence: TGCGCCAGCAGCCAAGAAGCACCCGGGACAGGGCGGTACGAGCAGTACTTC. Protein product: CASSQEAPGTGRYEQYF.

To note about this clonotype: A much larger clone differs by one base, so this may be a read error. The chain carries TRBV19 and TRBJ2-7; perhaps TRBD1 as D (5 bases). Between the trimmed V and J ends, which lost 3 bases and 0 bases, there was a span of 6 bases. CDR1 is LNHDA and CDR2 is SQIVND in the germline V gene (reference sequence). This CDR3 has 13 residues. As DNA, the CDR3 is TGTGCCAGTAGTATGACAGCCTCCTACGAGCAGTACTTC. Its translation: CASSMTASYEQYF.

This chain joins TRBV4-2 and TRBJ2-3; D not resolved. The J call may be mistaken, given a closer DNA end match to TRBJ1-5. Germline loops: CDR1 LGHNA, CDR2 YNFKEQ. The CDR3 has 14 residues. The CDR3 DNA is TGTGCCAGCAGCCAAGATTTAAGGCCGAATACGCAGCATTTT. Translation: CASSQDLRPNTQHF.

This clonotype was seen many times. This may stem from a read error, because a much larger clone lies one nucleotide away. DNA for the CDR3: TGTGCCAGCAGCGGTACAGGGGGAAGCTACGGGCAGTACTTC. Amino acids: CASSGTGGSYGQYF. The rearrangement joins TRBV6-1 to TRBJ2-7; the match to TRBD1 covers 8 bases. CDR1 and CDR2 (germline): MNHNS, SASEGT. This CDR3 spans 14 amino acids.

Concerning this clonotype: An end of the junction does not agree with germline; a read error may underlie this. The J gene is TRBJ2-2, the V gene TRBV29-1; a weak D match, TRBD1 (6 bases). The CDR3 consists of 14 residues. Germline lookup yields CDR1 SQVTM and CDR2 ANQGSEA. In nucleotides, the CDR3 is TGCAGCGTTGATTCAGGGGTGAACATCGGGGAGTTGTTTTTT. Amino acids: CSVDSGVNIGELFF.

For this clonotype: No conserved phenylalanine or tryptophan is present at the end of the CDR3, so a read error is the likely explanation. The CDR3 protein is CASSSRDIPYKQYL. In DNA form, the CDR3 reads TGTGCCAGCAGCTCAAGGGACATCCCCTACAAGCAGTACCTC. This chain links TRBV5-4 with TRBJ2-7, with D maybe TRBD1 (6 bases). CDR1 is SGHNT, CDR2 YYREEE, per germline (reference sequence). The CDR3 runs 14 residues.

This clonotype was observed at least ten times. A much larger clone is a single base away; this may be a read error. The gene calls are TRBV6-1 and TRBJ2-3; TRBD1 matches 9 bases. Trimming at V came to 11 bases and at J to 2 bases, leaving 8 bases not matched to a gene. Germline CDR1 MNHNS, CDR2 SASEGT. CDR3 size: 14 residues. CDR3 sequence (DNA): TGTGCCTGCACGGGACAGGGCGACACAGATACGCAGTATTTT. Protein: CACTGQGDTDTQYF.

This clonotype was detected a few times. No conserved phenylalanine or tryptophan is present at the end of the CDR3, so a read error is the likely explanation. V is TRBV4-1 and J is TRBJ2-1; 12 positions agree with TRBD2. CDR1 and CDR2 from the germline V gene are MGHRA and YSYEKL. This CDR3 spans 17 amino acids. V shed 3 bases, J shed 7 bases, and the junction held 10 bases outside the gene matches. The DNA for the CDR3 is TGCGCCAGCAGCCAGGTTAACCTAGCGGGAGGGGGGAATGAGCAGTTCCTC. Translation gives CASSQVNLAGGGNEQFL.

About this clonotype itself: One end of the junction does not line up with germline, which may come from a read error. The rearrangement joins TRBV5-5 to TRBJ2-6; D unclear. CDR1 is SGHKS, CDR2 YYEKEE, per germline (reference sequence). The CDR3 loop spans 15 amino acids. The CDR3 spells CASSWSASGANVLTF. As DNA, the CDR3 is TGTGCCAGCAGCTGGTCAGCCTCTGGAGCCAACGTCCTGACTTTC.

Regarding this clonotype: This could be a read error, since a much larger clone is one nucleotide away. The CDR3 carries no conserved terminal phenylalanine or tryptophan, so it likely arises from a read error. J is TRBJ2-1 and V is TRBV5-1, with D maybe TRBD2 (6 bases). This CDR3 region has 14 residues. CDR1 is SGHRS and CDR2 is YFSETQ in the germline V gene. V was clipped by 3 bases and J by 2 bases, with 9 bases between them. The CDR3 region is CASSYSGAYNEQFL. The CDR3 coding sequence is TGCGCCAGCAGCTATTCGGGAGCCTACAATGAGCAGTTCCTC.

As to this clonotype: One end of the junction fails to match germline, which may point to a read error. The rearrangement links TRBV6-5 to TRBJ2-5, with D perhaps matching TRBD2 (5 bases). The CDR3 has 14 residues. CDR1 MNHEY and CDR2 SVGAGI come from the germline V gene. CDR3: CARSYAGTQETQYF. The CDR3 DNA sequence: TGTGCCAGAAGTTACGCGGGTACCCAAGAGACCCAATACTTC.

This sequence joins TRBV6-5 and TRBJ2-3, with 8 nucleotides matching TRBD1. Per germline, CDR1 MNHEY and CDR2 SVGAGI. V lost 7 bases to trimming and J lost 1 base; unmatched junction nucleotides: 4. There are 14 residues in the CDR3. The chain's CDR3 is CASKMTGGTDTQYF. The DNA for the CDR3 is TGTGCCAGCAAAATGACAGGGGGCACAGATACGCAGTATTTT.

This clonotype is medium-sized (0.01 to 0.1%) by share. The gene calls are TRBV29-1 and TRBJ2-1, with D possibly being TRBD1 or TRBD2 (6 bases each). Germline CDR1 reads SQVTM; CDR2 reads ANQGSEA. This CDR3 is built from 13 residues. V was clipped by 6 bases and J by 4 bases, with 13 bases between them. The CDR3 DNA is TGCAGCGTGCGACTAGGGGGGTACAATGAGCAGTTCTTC. Protein: CSVRLGGYNEQFF.

This clonotype was counted many times. The genes are TRBV10-2 and TRBJ2-2, with D unresolved. V gave up 6 bases and J gave up 3 bases, with 2 bases separating them. The V gene's germline CDR1 is WSHSY and CDR2 SAAADI. CDR3 length: 11 amino acids. The CDR3 DNA is TGCGCCAGCAGATACACCGGGGAGCTGTTTTTT. Encoded protein: CASRYTGELFF.

In its sample, this clonotype was seen a few times. Likely a read error: the CDR3 ends without its conserved phenylalanine or tryptophan. The V call is TRBV12-3 or TRBV12-4, the J call TRBJ2-1; D is uncertain. The CDR3 spans 11 residues. The CDR3 here is CASSAEVEQFL. The CDR3, as DNA: TGTGCAAGCAGTGCCGAAGTTGAGCAGTTCCTC.

For this clonotype: One junction end does not reproduce the germline sequence, and a read error may be involved. CDR3 bases: TGTCCCAGCAGCTCGGGAGGTAGCTGGGCGCAGTTCTTC. It codes for CPSSSGGSWAQFF. The chain links TRBV11-3 to TRBJ2-1; TRBD2 agrees at 7 bases. The CDR3 sequence is 13 residues long. The germline V gene encodes CDR1 SGHNT and CDR2 YENEEA.